The clone carrying this T cell receptor beta chain has ten or more counts. Its target is unknown. These data originate in a study of T cells after yellow fever vaccination. Study-wide points: Subsequent to the booster, the majority of primary-vaccination clones reappeared (roughly 97% CD4, approximately 90% CD8). Abundant clonotypes from the bulk population could get into FACS-sorted repertoires as contaminants.

V lost 0 bases, J lost 2 bases, and 16 bases lay in between. Germline V gene lookup returns CDR1 LGHNA and CDR2 YNFKEQ. This CDR3 region has 17 residues. A 5'RACE template-switching step, the method used to make TCR cDNA, added a universal primer site and UMIs. TCRdb itself ran the 5' RACE reads through MiXCR, one entry per CDR3 protein. Of tens of thousands of distinct CDR3 sequences in the sample, roughly 7.4% were seen once. This TCR derives from a man aged 18 to 35 who received the YFV17D yellow fever vaccine. Source: CD8+ T cells sorted from PBMCs, taken about 5 days after the first yellow fever vaccination. V gene TRBV4-2 combines with J gene TRBJ2-5, with D perhaps TRBD2 (6 bases). CDR3 loop: CASSQDHPAGTQETQYF. CDR3 in DNA: TGTGCCAGCAGCCAAGATCATCCCGCGGGGACTCAAGAGACCCAGTACTTC.